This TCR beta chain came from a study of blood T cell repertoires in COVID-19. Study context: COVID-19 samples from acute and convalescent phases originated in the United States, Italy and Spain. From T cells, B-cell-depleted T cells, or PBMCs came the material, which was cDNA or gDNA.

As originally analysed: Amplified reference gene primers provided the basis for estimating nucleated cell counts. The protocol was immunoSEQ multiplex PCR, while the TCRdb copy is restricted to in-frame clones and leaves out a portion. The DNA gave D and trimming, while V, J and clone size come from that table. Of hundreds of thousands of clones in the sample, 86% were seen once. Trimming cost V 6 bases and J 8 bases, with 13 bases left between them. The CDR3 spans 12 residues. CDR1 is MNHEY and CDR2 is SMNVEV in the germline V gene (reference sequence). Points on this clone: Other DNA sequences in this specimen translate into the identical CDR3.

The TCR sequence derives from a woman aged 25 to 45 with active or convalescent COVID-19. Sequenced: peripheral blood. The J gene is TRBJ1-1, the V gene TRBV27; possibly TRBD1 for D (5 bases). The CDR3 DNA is TGTGCCAGCAGCACCACAGGTGGAGAAGCTTTCTTT. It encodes CASSTTGGEAFF.